Presented here are 2 T cell receptor beta chains from one specimen sequenced in a study of control samples from healthy donors and cancer patients. Assay: immunoSEQ multiplex PCR; the TCRdb copy retains only in-frame clones and omits some. This sample has approximately 170,000 clones; around 90% occur once, and the top ten carry about 0.73%. Sequenced: blood. Receptor source: a woman aged 25 to 39 in good health.

The rearrangement links TRBV4-1 to TRBJ2-6; D call uncertain. Trimming took off 1 base at V and 0 bases at J, with 16 bases between the two ends. The CDR3 totals 19 residues. The V gene's germline CDR1 is MGHRA and CDR2 YSYEKL. The CDR3 sequence: CASSQVGGRRRSGANVLTF. CDR3 sequence (DNA): TGCGCCAGCAGCCAAGTTGGCGGCAGGCGACGCTCTGGGGCCAACGTCCTGACTTTC.

The genes are TRBV24-1 and TRBJ2-7; TRBD2 is a possible D gene (5 bases). Trimming took off 2 bases at V and 7 bases at J, with 14 bases between the two ends. Germline V gene data show CDR1 as KGHDR and CDR2 as SFDVKD. The CDR3 sequence is 14 residues long. The CDR3: CATSDSGKGGEQYF. CDR3 DNA sequence: TGTGCCACCAGTGATTCCGGGAAGGGCGGGGAGCAGTACTTC.